This T cell receptor (beta chain) originates from a study of control samples from healthy donors and cancer patients. There are 18 residues in the CDR3. V lost 3 bases to trimming and J lost 4 bases; unmatched junction nucleotides: 15. Germline V gene data show CDR1 as LGHDT and CDR2 as YNNKEL (reference sequence). Sequencing used immunoSEQ multiplex PCR; TCRdb keeps in-frame clones, though not all of them. The table records some 200,000 clones, over 80% of them present only once. The receptor was derived from a man aged 18 to 30 in good health. Sequencing was performed on blood. The rearrangement joins TRBV3-1 (or the pseudogene TRBV3-2) to TRBJ2-3; 8 bases are a match to TRBD2. CDR3 sequence reads: CASSHKIAGGLNADTQYF. CDR3 bases: TGTGCCAGCAGCCACAAAATTGCGGGGGGCCTAAACGCAGATACGCAGTATTTT.